The 20 T cell receptor beta chains given below trace back to one sample, sequenced in a study of T cell changes during pregnancy in multiple sclerosis. The method was immunoSEQ multiplex PCR; TCRdb's version includes in-frame clones alone and lacks a portion of them. Of about 18,000 clones in the sample, over 80% were seen once. This specimen was CD8+ T cells from peripheral blood mononuclear cells, taken in the third trimester of pregnancy. The receptors were gathered from a female donor in good health, enrolled as a control in a pregnancy study.

This rearrangement joins TRBV11-2 to TRBJ2-1, with D possibly TRBD2 on 6 matching bases. The CDR3 extends over 15 amino acids. Trimming cost V 4 bases and J 4 bases, with 14 bases left between them. From germline, CDR1 is SGHAT and CDR2 FQNNGV. The CDR3 coding sequence is TGTGCCAGCAGCTCCATCCTAGCGAGTTACAATGAGCAGTTCTTC. Translation gives CASSSILASYNEQFF.

This chain joins TRBV11-2 and TRBJ2-7, with unresolved D. The germline CDR1 and CDR2 sequences are SGHAT and FQNNGV. V was trimmed by 5 bases and J by 4 bases, leaving 18 bases between them. The CDR3 is 15 amino acids. DNA for the CDR3: TGTGCCAGCAGCGCTCCGACTGGATTGACGTACGAGCAGTACTTC. This sequence encodes CASSAPTGLTYEQYF.

The chain recombines TRBV6-5 with TRBJ2-3; 11 bases match TRBD2. The CDR3 is made up of 15 amino acids. Germline CDR1 reads MNHEY; CDR2 reads SVGAGI. Trimming cost V 4 bases and J 5 bases; bases outside gene matches: 5. The CDR3 DNA reads TGTGCCAGCAGTTCTCGACTAGCGGGGTTAGATACGCAGTATTTT. This translates into CASSSRLAGLDTQYF.

The V call is TRBV28, the J call TRBJ1-1; D gene unclear. The V gene lost 6 bases and the J gene lost 7 bases, with 12 bases spanning the gap. The CDR3 totals 12 residues. Germline V gene lookup returns CDR1 MDHEN and CDR2 SYDVKM. DNA of the CDR3: TGTGCCAGCAGCAACTACCCAGTTGAAGCTTTCTTT. Translating it yields CASSNYPVEAFF.

V gene TRBV4-3 combines with J gene TRBJ2-1, with 9 bases identical to TRBD2. Germline assignment: CDR1 LGHNA and CDR2 YSLEER. There are 18 residues in the CDR3. Trimming cost V 0 bases and J 7 bases; bases outside gene matches: 13. The CDR3 sequence is CASSQDAAGGTLRNEQFF. The DNA of the CDR3 is TGCGCCAGCAGCCAAGACGCAGCGGGAGGAACTCTGAGGAATGAGCAGTTCTTC.

The chain employs TRBV11-2 and TRBJ2-7; 9 positions match TRBD1. The CDR3 is 16 residues long. Germline CDR1 reads SGHAT; CDR2 reads FQNNGV. V dropped 5 bases and J dropped 3; count of bases not matched to a gene: 11. CDR3 in DNA: TGTGCCAGCAGCACAGGTCGGCCGGGACAGGGCTACGAGCAGTACTTC. Translation gives CASSTGRPGQGYEQYF.

V usage is TRBV5-4 and J usage is TRBJ2-7; 9 nucleotides agree with TRBD1. Unmatched junction bases numbered 9, after V lost 3 bases and J lost 5 bases. Germline V gene data show CDR1 as SGHNT and CDR2 as YYREEE (reference sequence). This CDR3 is built from 15 residues. The CDR3 loop is CASSSPGTGIHEQYF. The CDR3 DNA is TGTGCCAGCAGCTCCCCCGGGACAGGGATCCACGAGCAGTACTTC.

The rearrangement joins TRBV19 to TRBJ1-1; 8 bases are a match to TRBD1. The ends lost 3 bases at V and 1 base at J; junction bases unmatched: 10. CDR1 and CDR2 from the germline V gene are LNHDA and SQIVND (reference sequence). The CDR3 covers 17 residues. CDR3 sequence reads: CASSINRARGRNTEAFF. CDR3 nucleotides: TGTGCCAGTAGTATCAATCGGGCCAGGGGGCGGAACACTGAAGCTTTCTTT.

This chain joins TRBV7-9 and TRBJ2-1, with D unresolved. Trimming stripped 1 base from V and 3 bases from J, with 4 bases between. Germline lookup yields CDR1 SEHNR and CDR2 FQNEAQ (reference sequence). The CDR3 length is 13 residues. CDR3 DNA: TGTGCCAGCAGCTTAGTCAGCTACAATGAGCAGTTCTTC. Amino acid sequence: CASSLVSYNEQFF.

V is TRBV27 and J is TRBJ2-1; TRBD2 matches 13 bases. This CDR3 region has 16 residues. V gave up 6 bases and J gave up 4 bases; unmatched junction bases: 6. Per the germline V gene, CDR1 is MNHEY and CDR2 is SMNVEV (reference sequence). CDR3 in amino acids: CASSSGLAGAYNEQFF. The DNA for the CDR3 is TGTGCCAGCAGCTCTGGACTAGCGGGGGCATACAATGAGCAGTTCTTC.

This clone was observed a handful of times. This chain links TRBV7-8 with TRBJ2-3; a possible D gene is TRBD1 (5 bases). The CDR3 covers 17 residues. Germline V CDR1 and CDR2: SGHVS, FQNEAQ. With 1 base removed from V and 3 bases from J, the gap between germline ends came to 17 bases. The CDR3 DNA reads TGTGCCAGCAGCTTAGGCCCGCAGGGCGCCCCTACAGATACGCAGTATTTT. Its protein product is CASSLGPQGAPTDTQYF.

CDR3 DNA sequence: TGCGCCAGCAGCCACGGTCAGGGGGTTTACGAGCAGTACTTC. Translation: CASSHGQGVYEQYF. The gene calls are TRBV4-1 and TRBJ2-7, with TRBD1 matching over 7 bases. The CDR3 runs to 14 residues. Germline V lookup: CDR1 MGHRA, CDR2 YSYEKL. J gave up 4 bases and V 3 bases, and 6 bases lay outside the gene matches.

By proportion, this clone is medium-sized (0.01 to 0.1%). This rearrangement joins TRBV6-4 to TRBJ2-2, with TRBD2 matching 12 bases. The CDR3 spans 15 residues. Germline CDR1 reads MRHNA; CDR2 reads SNTAGT. Trimming cost V 4 bases and J 6 bases; bases outside gene matches: 3. The CDR3 spells CASSGLAGAAGELFF. The CDR3 bases are TGTGCCAGCAGTGGACTAGCGGGAGCAGCCGGGGAGCTGTTTTTT.

This chain connects TRBV11-2 to TRBJ1-2; 8 nucleotides match TRBD1. The V gene's germline CDR1 is SGHAT and CDR2 FQNNGV. V lost 2 bases and J lost 8; bases outside the gene matches: 7. The CDR3 is made up of 14 amino acids. CDR3 loop: CASSLFQGAEGYTF. Written as DNA, the CDR3 is TGTGCCAGCAGCTTATTCCAGGGGGCGGAGGGCTACACCTTC.

The gene calls are TRBV10-2 and TRBJ2-7; unclear D gene. Trimming took 3 bases from V and 3 from J, leaving 15 bases between them. The CDR3 loop spans 15 amino acids. Per germline, CDR1 WSHSY and CDR2 SAAADI. CDR3: CASSDRQSQLYEQYF. Here the CDR3 DNA reads TGCGCCAGCAGTGATAGGCAATCACAGCTCTACGAGCAGTACTTC.

The V and J genes are TRBV5-1 and TRBJ2-1; D remains ambiguous. There are 13 residues in the CDR3. V was clipped by 1 base and J by 6 bases, with 8 bases between them. The germline V gene encodes CDR1 SGHRS and CDR2 YFSETQ. CDR3: CASSLYQANEQFF. The CDR3, as DNA: TGCGCCAGCAGCTTGTACCAGGCCAATGAGCAGTTCTTC.

The J gene is TRBJ1-1, the V gene TRBV4-1, with a tentative D call TRBD1 (5 bases). The germline V gene encodes CDR1 MGHRA and CDR2 YSYEKL. The CDR3 extends over 12 amino acids. The ends were cut back, 3 bases at V and 10 bases at J, with 12 bases in the middle. The CDR3, as DNA: TGCGCCAGCAGCCAGATGGGGGGGGGAGCTTTCTTT. It is translated as CASSQMGGGAFF.

The chain joins TRBV13 to TRBJ2-4; TRBD1 agrees at 9 bases. This CDR3 is 14 amino acids long. Germline V CDR1 and CDR2: PRHDT, FYEKMQ (reference sequence). V shed 5 bases and J 3 bases; nucleotides not matched to a gene: 2. CDR3 coding DNA: TGTGCCAGCAGCCGACAGGGGGGCAAAAACATTCAGTACTTC. Protein sequence: CASSRQGGKNIQYF. Full variable domain (outside the CDR3, taken from reference TRBV13 and TRBJ2-4): AAGVIQSPRHLIKEKRETATLKCYPIPRHDTVYWYQQGPGQDPQFLISFYEKMQSDKGSIPDRFSAQQFSDYHSELNMSSLELGDSALYFCASSRQGGKNIQYFGAGTRLSVL.

The rearrangement joins TRBV28 to TRBJ2-7; D is perhaps TRBD1 (6 bases). Germline CDR1 is MDHEN and CDR2 is SYDVKM. Trimming left V 4 bases short and J 6 bases short, with 16 bases between. This CDR3 comprises 14 residues. The CDR3 DNA reads as TGTGCCAGCAGTTCCCGACAGGTAGGGTTCGAGCAGTACTTC. It yields the protein CASSSRQVGFEQYF.

In its sample, this clone was seen once. The V and J genes are TRBV28 and TRBJ2-7, with D maybe TRBD1 (6 bases). Germline lookup yields CDR1 MDHEN and CDR2 SYDVKM. The CDR3 length is 14 residues. The germline V and J ends were trimmed by 5 bases and 0 bases, with 11 bases remaining between them. The CDR3 DNA is TGTGCCAGCAGTACTCCAGGGGACTCCTACGAGCAGTACTTC. Encoded protein: CASSTPGDSYEQYF.